This TCR beta chain was captured by sequencing in a study of cytomegalovirus exposure and HLA in healthy donors. Findings and caveats of the study: Published work reported that the classifier diagnosed cytomegalovirus status with high specificity and sensitivity. In vitro testing confirmed a few CMV-associated chains as specific for CMV antigens.

The V gene's germline CDR1 is SGHNT and CDR2 YYREEE (reference sequence). The CDR3 has 14 residues. V was pared by 0 bases and J by 5 bases, with 8 bases between. Comment on this clone: The target antigen is unknown.

Donors were drawn from the approximately 120-subject validation cohort, separate from the 666-subject first cohort. Data came from immunoSEQ multiplex PCR; TCRdb stores just in-frame clones and leaves some out. The data show some 150,000 clones, 88% seen once. Specimen: PBMCs. This sequence joins TRBV5-4 and TRBJ1-4; D may be TRBD1 (6 bases). The sequence derives from a man aged 18 to 30 in good health and CMV-seronegative. CDR3 bases: TGTGCCAGCAGCTTGGCTCAGGGGAATGAAAAACTGTTTTTT. Its translation: CASSLAQGNEKLFF.